The 28 T cell receptor beta chains given below trace back to one sample, sequenced in a study of shared clonotypes between healthy human individuals. It was CD45RO-negative cells, positively selected for CCR7, that made up naive CD8 cells, with terminally differentiated effector memory CD45RA+ cells excluded. The table came from immunoSEQ multiplex PCR; TCRdb's copy has only in-frame clones and leaves some out. The table includes approximately 740,000 clones, around 92% detected once. The sequenced sample consisted of naive CD8+ T cells sorted from blood. These receptors all stem from a man aged 25-45 years in good health.

There are a few counts of this clone. J is TRBJ1-2 and V is TRBV19, with a possible D match to TRBD1 (5 bases). CDR3 length: 12 amino acids. The germline V gene has CDR1 LNHDA and CDR2 SQIVND (reference sequence). V lost 8 bases to trimming and J lost 9 bases, with 16 bases between them. CDR3 in DNA: TGTGCCAGTGACTCCGGGGCCGAAAGCTACACCTTC. It translates to CASDSGAESYTF.

The chain joins TRBV4-1 to TRBJ2-3; 7 bases fit TRBD2. There are 16 residues in the CDR3. Germline-derived CDR1 and CDR2 are MGHRA and YSYEKL. V shed 3 bases and J 4 bases; nucleotides not matched to a gene: 10. In DNA, the CDR3 is TGCGCCAGCAGCCACTTTGGCGGGAGTAATTCAGATACGCAGTATTTT. Its translation: CASSHFGGSNSDTQYF.

The chain combines TRBV11-3 with TRBJ2-1; 12 nucleotides align to TRBD2. This CDR3 region has 15 residues. The V gene's germline CDR1 is SGHNT and CDR2 YENEEA. The ends lost 1 base at V and 7 bases at J; junction bases unmatched: 2. The CDR3 nucleotides read TGTGCCAGCAGCTTAGGCACTAGCGGGGGGAATGAGCAGTTCTTC. This sequence encodes CASSLGTSGGNEQFF.

As for this clone: The sample carries other DNA sequences with the same CDR3. This chain links TRBV27 with TRBJ2-7, with 11 bases fitting TRBD2. V trimming: 5 bases; J trimming: 2 bases; junction bases outside the gene matches: 5. The germline V gene encodes CDR1 MNHEY and CDR2 SMNVEV (reference sequence). CDR3 length equals 15 residues. The CDR3 region is CASSPLAGGPYEQYF. Written as DNA, the CDR3 is TGTGCCAGCAGTCCCTTAGCGGGAGGGCCCTACGAGCAGTACTTC.

The rearrangement links TRBV19 to TRBJ2-7; D call uncertain. Germline lookup yields CDR1 LNHDA and CDR2 SQIVND (reference sequence). This CDR3 has 12 residues. The V end lost 7 bases, the J end lost 5 bases, and 12 bases lay between the germline ends. In DNA form, the CDR3 reads TGTGCCAGTAATTCAGGAGCGCACGAGCAGTACTTC. Translation gives CASNSGAHEQYF. Variable domain in full (rest from reference TRBV19 and TRBJ2-7): DGGITQSPKYLFRKEGQNVTLSCEQNLNHDAMYWYRQDPGQGLRLIYYSQIVNDFQKGDIAEGYSVSREKKESFPLTVTSAQKNPTAFYLCASNSGAHEQYFGPGTRLTVT.

CDR3 nucleotides: TGCAGCGTCGTAAGGACTAGGCCGGGACTTCACAATGAGCAGTTCTTC. Translated: CSVVRTRPGLHNEQFF. The chain recombines TRBV29-1 with TRBJ2-1; 7 bases match TRBD2. The CDR3 is made up of 16 amino acids. Germline V CDR1 and CDR2: SQVTM, ANQGSEA. With V trimmed by 6 bases and J by 5 bases, 16 bases remained unmatched.

The chain has TRBV29-1 and TRBJ2-3, with TRBD2 as a possible D gene (5 bases). The CDR3 covers 14 residues. CDR1 and CDR2 from the germline V gene are SQVTM and ANQGSEA. V was cut by 1 base and J by 6 bases, with 14 bases left in between. In DNA, the CDR3 is TGCAGCGTTGAAGGGAGGTCTAGCTCCGATACGCAGTATTTT. It codes for CSVEGRSSSDTQYF.

The genes are TRBV10-2 and TRBJ2-5, with D unclear. V gave up 6 bases and J gave up 2 bases, with 22 bases separating them. This CDR3 spans 17 amino acids. In germline, CDR1 is WSHSY, CDR2 SAAADI. CDR3 sequence: CASSRAPRNTKQETQYF. CDR3 nucleotide sequence: TGCGCCAGCAGCCGAGCCCCCCGAAATACCAAACAAGAGACCCAGTACTTC.

The chain couples TRBV7-3 to TRBJ2-3; a possible D gene is TRBD2 (5 bases). Trimming removed 5 bases at V and 2 bases at J, with 14 bases between. The CDR3 loop spans 15 amino acids. Germline V gene sequence: CDR1 SGHTA, CDR2 FQGTGA. This CDR3 is CASSLVGSYTDTQYF. CDR3 nucleotide sequence: TGTGCCAGCAGCCTGGTTGGGAGTTACACAGATACGCAGTATTTT.

The V and J genes are TRBV7-9 and TRBJ2-1, with a possible D match to TRBD2 (5 bases). Trimming left V 6 bases short and J 5 bases short, with 20 bases between. The CDR3 has 16 residues. CDR1 and CDR2 (germline): SEHNR, FQNEAQ (reference sequence). The chain's CDR3 is CASSSPIATVDNEQFF. The CDR3 nucleotides are TGTGCCAGCAGTTCACCGATAGCGACCGTCGACAATGAGCAGTTCTTC.

CDR3 sequence reads: CASSLDGPPGANVLTF. The CDR3 DNA sequence: TGTGCCAGCAGCCTTGACGGGCCTCCTGGGGCCAACGTCCTGACTTTC. The chain links TRBV7-3 to TRBJ2-6; no clear D. The ends were cut back, 5 bases at V and 2 bases at J, with 13 bases in the middle. The CDR3 is made up of 16 amino acids. Germline lookup yields CDR1 SGHTA and CDR2 FQGTGA.

The chain couples TRBV28 to TRBJ2-7, with a tentative D call TRBD2 (6 bases). The V gene's germline CDR1 is MDHEN and CDR2 SYDVKM. The ends were cut back, 5 bases at V and 0 bases at J, with 17 bases in the middle. This CDR3 has 16 amino acids. DNA for the CDR3: TGTGCCAGCAGTGGGGCTACTAGCCGAAGCTCCTACGAGCAGTACTTC. Encoded protein: CASSGATSRSSYEQYF.

The chain joins TRBV7-6 to TRBJ2-2; D is undetermined. Germline V gives CDR1 SGHVS, CDR2 FNYEAQ. The ends were cut back, 6 bases at V and 8 bases at J, with 10 bases in the middle. The CDR3 is 12 residues long. The CDR3 reads CASSSARGELFF. As DNA, the CDR3 is TGTGCCAGCAGTTCCGCAAGGGGGGAGCTGTTTTTT.

The chain carries TRBV9 and TRBJ2-3, with a possible D match to TRBD2 (5 bases). Trimming shortened V by 2 bases and J by 5 bases, and 12 bases separated the two germline ends. This CDR3 comprises 14 residues. CDR1 and CDR2 from the germline V gene are SGDLS and YYNGEE. CDR3 sequence (DNA): TGTGCCAGCAGCGTCGATAGCGTGATAGATACGCAGTATTTT. Its translation is CASSVDSVIDTQYF.

CDR3 sequence (DNA): TGTGCCAGCAGCCCAAGCGGGACTACCTACAATGAGCAGTTCTTC. As protein: CASSPSGTTYNEQFF. The chain links TRBV9 to TRBJ2-1, with 7 positions matching TRBD2. This CDR3 has 15 amino acids. With 4 bases clipped from V and 2 bases from J, the junction kept 6 bases outside the gene matches. Germline V gene sequence: CDR1 SGDLS, CDR2 YYNGEE.

This clone has a handful of counts. The rearrangement joins TRBV4-1 to TRBJ2-7; D is uncertain. CDR3 size: 15 residues. The germline V and J ends were trimmed by 2 bases and 2 bases, with 13 bases remaining between them. Germline V gene lookup returns CDR1 MGHRA and CDR2 YSYEKL. CDR3 coding DNA: TGCGCCAGCAGCCAAACAGATCTTGTCACCTACGAGCAGTACTTC. As protein: CASSQTDLVTYEQYF.

V usage is TRBV7-9 and J usage is TRBJ1-5, with 8 positions matching TRBD1. The V segment lost 5 bases and the J segment 4 bases; nucleotides outside the gene matches: 4. The germline gives CDR1 SEHNR, CDR2 FQNEAQ (reference sequence). The length of the CDR3 is 14 residues. This CDR3 reads CASSRTGINQPQHF. The CDR3, as DNA: TGTGCCAGCAGCCGGACAGGGATTAATCAGCCCCAGCATTTT.

This clone was counted once. The chain carries TRBV7-6 and TRBJ2-7; D gene unclear. Germline-derived CDR1 and CDR2 are SGHVS and FNYEAQ. This CDR3 region has 13 residues. The V end was cut by 1 base, the J end by 4 bases, with 8 bases between. CDR3 loop: CASSLGSGYEQYF. CDR3 nucleotide sequence: TGTGCCAGCAGCTTAGGTTCGGGTTACGAGCAGTACTTC.

This clone appeared a single time. This chain uses TRBV5-8 with TRBJ2-1; D unclear. V lost 0 bases and J lost 6, with 1 base in between. CDR1 SGHTS and CDR2 YDEGEE come from the germline V gene. CDR3 length: 11 residues. The CDR3 spells CASSLGNEQFF. The CDR3 DNA sequence: TGTGCCAGCAGCTTGGGCAATGAGCAGTTCTTC.

This chain uses TRBV7-9 with TRBJ1-5; D call uncertain. The V gene's germline CDR1 is SEHNR and CDR2 FQNEAQ (reference sequence). Trimming took 3 bases from V and 8 from J, leaving 14 bases between them. This CDR3 has 14 amino acids. CDR3 nucleotide sequence: TGTGCCAGCAGCTTGTCCTACGAGTGGGAGCCCCAGCATTTT. This codes for CASSLSYEWEPQHF.

The V gene is TRBV29-1, the J gene TRBJ2-7, with TRBD2 identical over 13 bases. The CDR3 totals 13 residues. Germline CDR1 SQVTM, CDR2 ANQGSEA. With 6 bases clipped from V and 5 bases from J, the junction kept 4 bases outside the gene matches. The CDR3 coding sequence is TGCAGCGTCCGGACTAGCGGGAGTGACGAGCAGTACTTC. Translating gives CSVRTSGSDEQYF.

The CDR3 DNA follows: TGTGCCAGCAGCGTAGGGACTAGCGGGACGCAAGAGACCCAGTACTTC. This codes for CASSVGTSGTQETQYF. This chain connects TRBV9 to TRBJ2-5; TRBD2 aligns across 12 bases. Germline V lookup: CDR1 SGDLS, CDR2 YYNGEE. The ends lost 0 bases at V and 2 bases at J; junction bases unmatched: 2. This CDR3 region has 16 residues.

The gene calls are TRBV5-4 and TRBJ1-1; no clear D. CDR1 and CDR2 (germline): SGHNT, YYREEE (reference sequence). Trimming stripped 4 bases from V and 8 bases from J, with 9 bases between. The length of the CDR3 is 11 residues. CDR3 loop: CASSLAKEAFF. The CDR3 nucleotides are TGTGCCAGCAGCCTAGCGAAGGAAGCTTTCTTT.

The chain couples TRBV28 to TRBJ2-7, with D possibly being TRBD1 or TRBD2 (6 bases each). Trimming took off 3 bases at V and 8 bases at J, with 17 bases between the two ends. The CDR3 has 14 amino acids. Germline assignment: CDR1 MDHEN and CDR2 SYDVKM. Written as DNA, the CDR3 is TGTGCCAGCAGTTTGCGGGACATCCCTACGCAGCAGTACTTC. It yields the protein CASSLRDIPTQQYF.

This chain links TRBV27 with TRBJ2-7, with 7 bases aligning to TRBD1. Germline V gives CDR1 MNHEY, CDR2 SMNVEV (reference sequence). This CDR3 is built from 13 residues. Losses at the gene ends were 4 bases for V and 2 bases for J; bases not matched to a gene: 2. The chain's CDR3 is CASSWTGTYEQYF. For the CDR3, the DNA is TGTGCCAGCAGTTGGACAGGTACCTACGAGCAGTACTTC.

This rearrangement joins TRBV19 to TRBJ2-2, with TRBD2 matching 7 bases. This CDR3 is 16 amino acids long. Germline V gene lookup returns CDR1 LNHDA and CDR2 SQIVND (reference sequence). V was pared by 2 bases and J by 0 bases, with 3 bases of the junction left unmatched. In DNA form, the CDR3 reads TGTGCCAGTAGTATATTCAGCGGGACGAACACCGGGGAGCTGTTTTTT. Protein sequence: CASSIFSGTNTGELFF. Complete variable domain (other parts from reference TRBV19 and TRBJ2-2): DGGITQSPKYLFRKEGQNVTLSCEQNLNHDAMYWYRQDPGQGLRLIYYSQIVNDFQKGDIAEGYSVSREKKESFPLTVTSAQKNPTAFYLCASSIFSGTNTGELFFGEGSRLTVL.

The sample holds one count of this clone. The chain uses TRBV6-4 and TRBJ2-7; no reliable D call. The V end was cut by 10 bases, the J end by 4 bases, with 8 bases between. Germline assignment: CDR1 MRHNA and CDR2 SNTAGT. The CDR3 extends over 10 amino acids. This chain's CDR3 is CATLKYEQYF. Here the CDR3 DNA reads TGTGCCACCCTTAAATACGAGCAGTACTTC.

The chain employs TRBV27 and TRBJ1-1, with no clear D. Trimming took off 4 bases at V and 5 bases at J, with 8 bases between the two ends. CDR1 is MNHEY, CDR2 SMNVEV, per germline (reference sequence). CDR3 length equals 12 residues. As DNA, the CDR3 is TGTGCCAGCAGTTCCTCGGGAACTGAAGCTTTCTTT. Translated, it gives CASSSSGTEAFF.